This entry features one T cell receptor beta chain sequence. Antigen unknown. TCRdb analysed the reads with MiXCR anew, one entry per CDR3 protein. The top ten hold 59% of the sample, which has 230,000 or so distinct CDR3 sequences, 38% seen once. The data are from a study of T cell repertoires in cytomegalovirus infection. Study-level information: CMV infection plus the matching HLA type was flagged by public TCR beta signatures. General study findings and limits: CMV carriers having the relevant HLA were flagged by cumulative public TCR beta family frequency. HLA-C-restricted CMV-specific TCR beta clonotypes were dominant in the ex vivo response.

CDR3 length: 13 amino acids. Germline lookup yields CDR1 DFQATT and CDR2 SNEGSKA (reference sequence). The V gene end was trimmed by 6 bases and the J gene end by 3 bases; junction bases not matched to a gene: 7. This TCR derives from a human donor in good health (CMV status not recorded). Some clones in this sample may be carry-over from other donors' samples. The chain uses TRBV20-1 and TRBJ1-1; TRBD1 aligns across 7 bases. The sequencing here drew on CD8+ T cells from cultured PBMCs, taken from culture after CMV antigen stimulation. The DNA of the CDR3 is TGCAGTGCAACACAGGGGAAGTACACTGAAGCTTTCTTT. Amino acid sequence: CSATQGKYTEAFF.